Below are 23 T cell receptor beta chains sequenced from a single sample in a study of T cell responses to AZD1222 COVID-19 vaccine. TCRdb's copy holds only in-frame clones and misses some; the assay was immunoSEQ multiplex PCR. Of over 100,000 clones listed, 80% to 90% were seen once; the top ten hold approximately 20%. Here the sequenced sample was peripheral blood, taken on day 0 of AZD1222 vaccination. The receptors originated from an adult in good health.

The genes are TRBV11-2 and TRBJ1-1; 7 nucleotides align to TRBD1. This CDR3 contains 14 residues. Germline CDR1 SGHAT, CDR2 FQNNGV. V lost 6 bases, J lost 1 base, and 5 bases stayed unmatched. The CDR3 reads CASSSWTGNTEAFF. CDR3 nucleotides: TGTGCCAGCAGTTCCTGGACAGGGAACACTGAAGCTTTCTTT.

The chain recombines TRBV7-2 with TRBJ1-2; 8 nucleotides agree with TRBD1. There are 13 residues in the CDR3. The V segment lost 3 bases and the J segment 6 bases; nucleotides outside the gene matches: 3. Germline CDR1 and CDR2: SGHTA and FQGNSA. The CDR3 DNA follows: TGTGCCAGCAGCTTTCAACAGGGGGATGGCTACACCTTC. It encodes CASSFQQGDGYTF. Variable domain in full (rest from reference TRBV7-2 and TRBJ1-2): GAGVSQSPSNKVTEKGKDVELRCDPISGHTALYWYRQSLGQGLEFLIYFQGNSAPDKSGLPSDRFSAERTGGSVSTLTIQRTQQEDSAVYLCASSFQQGDGYTFGSGTRLTVV.

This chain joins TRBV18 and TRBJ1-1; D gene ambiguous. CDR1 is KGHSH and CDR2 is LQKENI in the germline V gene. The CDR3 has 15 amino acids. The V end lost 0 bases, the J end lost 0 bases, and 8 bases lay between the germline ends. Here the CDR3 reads CASSPPYGLNTEAFF. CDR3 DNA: TGTGCCAGCTCACCACCATATGGATTGAACACTGAAGCTTTCTTT.

Here the CDR3 reads CATMTGTISGNTIYF. In DNA, the CDR3 is TGTGCCACCATGACGGGGACGATCTCTGGAAACACCATATATTTT. The V call is TRBV10-3, the J call TRBJ1-3; D is perhaps TRBD1 (5 bases). Germline-derived CDR1 and CDR2 are ENHRY and SYGVKD. V dropped 10 bases and J dropped 0 bases, with 16 bases sitting between them. There are 15 residues in the CDR3.

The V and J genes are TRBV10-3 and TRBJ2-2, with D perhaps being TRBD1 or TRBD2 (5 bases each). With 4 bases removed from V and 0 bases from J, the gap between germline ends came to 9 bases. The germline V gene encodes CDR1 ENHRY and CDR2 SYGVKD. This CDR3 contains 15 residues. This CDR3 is CAISAPGPNTGELFF. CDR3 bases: TGTGCCATCAGTGCTCCGGGGCCGAACACCGGGGAGCTGTTTTTT.

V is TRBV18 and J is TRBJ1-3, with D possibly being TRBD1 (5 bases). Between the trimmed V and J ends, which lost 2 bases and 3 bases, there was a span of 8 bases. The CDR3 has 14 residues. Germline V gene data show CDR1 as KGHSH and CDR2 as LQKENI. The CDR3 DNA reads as TGTGCCAGCTCACCAACGGGGGGTGGAAACACCATATATTTT. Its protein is CASSPTGGGNTIYF.

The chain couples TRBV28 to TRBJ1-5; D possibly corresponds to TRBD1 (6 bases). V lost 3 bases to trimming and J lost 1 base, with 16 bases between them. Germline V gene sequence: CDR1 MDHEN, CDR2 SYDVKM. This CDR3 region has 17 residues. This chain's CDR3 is CASSLVTGALSNQPQHF. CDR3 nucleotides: TGTGCCAGCAGTTTGGTGACGGGGGCTTTAAGCAATCAGCCCCAGCATTTT.

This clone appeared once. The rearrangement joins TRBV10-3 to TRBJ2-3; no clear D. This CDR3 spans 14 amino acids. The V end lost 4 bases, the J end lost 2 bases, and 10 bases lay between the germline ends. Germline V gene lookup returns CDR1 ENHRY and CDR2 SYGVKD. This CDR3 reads CAISALGPTDTQYF. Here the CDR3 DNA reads TGTGCCATCAGTGCGTTAGGGCCCACAGATACGCAGTATTTT.

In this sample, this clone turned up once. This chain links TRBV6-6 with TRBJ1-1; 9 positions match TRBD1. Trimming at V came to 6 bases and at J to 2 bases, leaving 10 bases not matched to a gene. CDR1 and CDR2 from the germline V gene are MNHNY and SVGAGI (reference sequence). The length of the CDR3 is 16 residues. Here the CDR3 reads CASSPGTGSANTEAFF. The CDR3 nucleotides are TGTGCCAGCAGCCCCGGGACAGGGTCCGCCAACACTGAAGCTTTCTTT.

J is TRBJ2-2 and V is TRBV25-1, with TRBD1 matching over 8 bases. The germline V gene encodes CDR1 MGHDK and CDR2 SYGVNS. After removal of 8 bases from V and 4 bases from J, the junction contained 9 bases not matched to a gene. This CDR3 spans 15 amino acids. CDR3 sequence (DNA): TGTGCCAGCTACGCCAGGGGGCAGGGCACCGGGGAGCTGTTTTTT. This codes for CASYARGQGTGELFF.

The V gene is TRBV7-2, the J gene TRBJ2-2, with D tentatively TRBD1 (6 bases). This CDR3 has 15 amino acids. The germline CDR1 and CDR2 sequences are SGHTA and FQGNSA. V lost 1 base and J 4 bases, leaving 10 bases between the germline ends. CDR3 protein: CASSLGGLGTGELFF. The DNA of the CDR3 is TGTGCCAGCAGCTTAGGGGGGCTGGGCACCGGGGAGCTGTTTTTT.

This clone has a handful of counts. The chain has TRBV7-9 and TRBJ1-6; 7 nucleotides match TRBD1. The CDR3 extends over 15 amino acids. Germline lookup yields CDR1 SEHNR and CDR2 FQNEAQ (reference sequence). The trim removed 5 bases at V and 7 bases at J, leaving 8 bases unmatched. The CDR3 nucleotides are TGTGCCAGCAGCCCGGCCGCCAGGGGGAATTCACCCCTCCACTTT. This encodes CASSPAARGNSPLHF.

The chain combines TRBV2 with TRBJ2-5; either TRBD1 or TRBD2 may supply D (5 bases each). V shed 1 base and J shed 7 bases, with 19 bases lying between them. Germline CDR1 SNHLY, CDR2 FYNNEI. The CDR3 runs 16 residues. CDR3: CASSEGSRGLAGTQYF. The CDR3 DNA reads TGTGCCAGCAGTGAAGGGTCCCGGGGCCTCGCCGGGACCCAGTACTTC.

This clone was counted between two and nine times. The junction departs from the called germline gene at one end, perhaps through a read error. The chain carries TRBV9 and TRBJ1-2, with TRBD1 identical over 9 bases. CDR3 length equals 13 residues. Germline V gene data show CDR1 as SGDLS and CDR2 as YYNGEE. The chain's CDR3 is CASSGTGQGPQAF. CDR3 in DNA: TGTGCCAGCAGCGGGACGGGACAGGGCCCCCAGGCCTTC.

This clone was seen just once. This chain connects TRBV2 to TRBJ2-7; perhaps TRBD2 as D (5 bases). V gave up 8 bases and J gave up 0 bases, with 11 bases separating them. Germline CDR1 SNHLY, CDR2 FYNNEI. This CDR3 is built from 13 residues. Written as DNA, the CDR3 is TGTGCCAGCGTGAGGGAACCCTCCTACGAGCAGTACTTC. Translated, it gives CASVREPSYEQYF. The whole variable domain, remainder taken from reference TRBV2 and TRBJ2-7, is EPEVTQTPSHQVTQMGQEVILRCVPISNHLYFYWYRQILGQKVEFLVSFYNNEISEKSEIFDDQFSVERPDGSNFTLKIRSTKLEDSAMYFCASVREPSYEQYFGPGTRLTVT.

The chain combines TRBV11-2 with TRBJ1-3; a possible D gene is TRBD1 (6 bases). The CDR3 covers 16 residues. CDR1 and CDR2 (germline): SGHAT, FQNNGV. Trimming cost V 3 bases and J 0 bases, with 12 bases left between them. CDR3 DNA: TGTGCCAGCAGCTTTCAGGGGTATCTCTCTGGAAACACCATATATTTT. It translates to CASSFQGYLSGNTIYF.

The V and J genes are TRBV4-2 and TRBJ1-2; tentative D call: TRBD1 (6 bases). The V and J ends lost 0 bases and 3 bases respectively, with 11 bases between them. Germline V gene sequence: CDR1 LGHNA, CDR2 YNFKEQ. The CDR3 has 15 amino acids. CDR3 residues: CASSQDQEGDYGYTF. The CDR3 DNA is TGTGCCAGCAGCCAAGATCAAGAGGGGGACTATGGCTACACCTTC.

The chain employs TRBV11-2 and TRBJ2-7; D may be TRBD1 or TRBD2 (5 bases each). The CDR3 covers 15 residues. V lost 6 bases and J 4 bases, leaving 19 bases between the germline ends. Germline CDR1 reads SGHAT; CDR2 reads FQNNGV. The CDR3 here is CASRPVAGSGYEQYF. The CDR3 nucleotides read TGTGCCAGCAGACCTGTGGCAGGGTCGGGGTACGAGCAGTACTTC.

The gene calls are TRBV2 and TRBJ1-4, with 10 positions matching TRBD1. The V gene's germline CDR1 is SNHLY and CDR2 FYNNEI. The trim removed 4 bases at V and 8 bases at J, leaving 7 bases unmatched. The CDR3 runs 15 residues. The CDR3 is CASSATGTGEEKLFF. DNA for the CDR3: TGTGCCAGCAGTGCCACCGGGACAGGGGAGGAAAAACTGTTTTTT.

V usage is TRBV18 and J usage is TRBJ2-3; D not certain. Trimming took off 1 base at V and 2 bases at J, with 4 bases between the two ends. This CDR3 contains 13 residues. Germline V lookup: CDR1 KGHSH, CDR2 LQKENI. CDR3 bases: TGTGCCAGCTCACCACGTCTCACAGATACGCAGTATTTT. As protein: CASSPRLTDTQYF. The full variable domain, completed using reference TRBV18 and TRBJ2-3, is NAGVMQNPRHLVRRRGQEARLRCSPMKGHSHVYWYRQLPEEGLKFMVYLQKENIIDESGMPKERFSAEFPKEGPSILRIQQVVRGDSAAYFCASSPRLTDTQYFGPGTRLTVL.

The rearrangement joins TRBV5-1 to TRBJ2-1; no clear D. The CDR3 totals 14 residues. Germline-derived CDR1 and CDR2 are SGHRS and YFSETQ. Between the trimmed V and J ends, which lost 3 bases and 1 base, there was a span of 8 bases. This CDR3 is CASSSTVSYNEQFF. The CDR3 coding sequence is TGCGCCAGCAGCTCCACAGTGTCCTACAATGAGCAGTTCTTC.

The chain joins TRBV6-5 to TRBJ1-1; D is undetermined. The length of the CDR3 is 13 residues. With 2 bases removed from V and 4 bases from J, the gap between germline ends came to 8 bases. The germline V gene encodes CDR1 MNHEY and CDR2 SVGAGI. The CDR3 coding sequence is TGTGCCAGCAGTTACGATTCGGGCACTGAAGCTTTCTTT. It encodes CASSYDSGTEAFF.

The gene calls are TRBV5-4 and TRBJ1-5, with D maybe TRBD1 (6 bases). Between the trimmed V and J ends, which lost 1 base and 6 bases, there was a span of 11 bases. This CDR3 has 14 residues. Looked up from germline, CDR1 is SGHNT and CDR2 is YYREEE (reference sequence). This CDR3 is CASSLRGGGQPQHF. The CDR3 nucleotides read TGTGCCAGCAGCTTGCGGGGAGGGGGTCAGCCCCAGCATTTT.